The clone carrying this T cell receptor beta chain was seen ten or more times. This entry belongs to a study of human T cells and chemical hapten exposure. The time point denotes: healthy volunteer bleed at 2 weeks. From whole blood left unfractionated, total RNA was extracted. The library labeled individual cDNA molecules by adding unique molecular identifiers to them. TCRdb redid the calling of the RACE reads with MiXCR, one entry per CDR3 protein. The table records some 120,000 distinct CDR3 sequences, approximately 10% of them present only once. The CDR3 has 14 residues. The germline V gene encodes CDR1 MNHEY and CDR2 SMNVEV (reference sequence). Trimming stripped 6 bases from V and 6 bases from J, with 14 bases between.

The chain couples TRBV27 to TRBJ1-4; possible D gene TRBD1, 5 bases. The material sequenced was whole blood. The receptor comes from a male donor in good health. Some clones in this sample may be carry-over from other donors' samples. CDR3 bases: TGTGCCAGCAGGTTAGGGGTTCAGGATGAAAAACTGTTTTTT. It codes for CASRLGVQDEKLFF.